The next 27 T cell receptor beta chains were all read from a single sample in a study of human T cells and chemical hapten exposure. MiXCR, run by TCRdb on the RACE reads, gives a single entry per CDR3 protein. The repertoire includes 150,000 to 200,000 distinct CDR3 sequences, about 14% of them detected once, and around 1.7% sits in the top ten. Time point given: patch test 1, 2 weeks after DPC sensitization. Stated treatment: therapeutic diphenylcyclopropenone sensitization with weekly scalp DPC. Material: whole blood, obtained in connection with sensitization to the hapten diphenylcyclopropenone (DPC). Source of these receptors: a woman in her twenties or thirties with alopecia areata. Some clones in this sample may be carry-over from other donors' samples.

This clonotype was recorded many times. The CDR3 spells CASSVASGTGYNEQFF. CDR3 bases: TGTGCCAGCAGCGTGGCCTCCGGGACAGGTTACAATGAGCAGTTCTTC. This chain joins TRBV7-8 and TRBJ2-1; TRBD1 matches 8 bases. V lost 5 bases, J lost 4 bases, and 10 bases stayed unmatched. Looked up from germline, CDR1 is SGHVS and CDR2 is FQNEAQ. The CDR3 totals 16 residues. The entire variable domain, with the rest obtained from reference TRBV7-8 and TRBJ2-1, is as follows: GAGVSQSPRYKVAKRGQDVALRCDPISGHVSLFWYQQALGQGPEFLTYFQNEAQLDKSGLPSDRFFAERPEGSVSTLKIQRTQQEDSAVYLCASSVASGTGYNEQFFGPGTRLTVL.

The genes are TRBV29-1 and TRBJ2-1; 8 bases align to TRBD2. CDR3 length equals 17 residues. Germline CDR1 and CDR2: SQVTM and ANQGSEA. Trimming took 1 base from V and 0 from J; bases not matched to a gene: 8. CDR3 sequence reads: CSVEVAGPQSSYNEQFF. CDR3 DNA sequence: TGCAGCGTTGAAGTAGCGGGGCCGCAGAGCTCCTACAATGAGCAGTTCTTC.

Ten or more counts support this clonotype. The chain carries TRBV6-2 or TRBV6-3 and TRBJ1-2; no definite D call. Trimming removed 4 bases at V and 4 bases at J, with 16 bases between. Germline V CDR1 and CDR2: MNHEY, SVGEGT. This CDR3 contains 15 residues. The CDR3 sequence: CASSSGWPGPYGYTF. The CDR3, as DNA: TGTGCCAGCAGTTCGGGCTGGCCGGGCCCCTATGGCTACACCTTC.

About this clonotype itself: This may be a read error: a much more frequent sequence differs by one nucleotide. The chain carries TRBV20-1 and TRBJ1-1; 12 bases are shared with TRBD1. The CDR3 runs 15 residues. The V gene's germline CDR1 is DFQATT and CDR2 SNEGSKA (reference sequence). CDR3 in amino acids: CSVPGQGAMNTGAFF. The CDR3 DNA reads as TGCAGTGTTCCGGGACAGGGGGCCATGAACACTGGAGCTTTCTTT.

V is TRBV4-2 and J is TRBJ1-5; D is undetermined. Trimming pared 0 bases from V and 7 bases from J, leaving 7 bases between. Germline V gene lookup returns CDR1 LGHNA and CDR2 YNFKEQ. This CDR3 region has 13 residues. The DNA of the CDR3 is TGTGCCAGCAGCCAAGATTTGGAACAGCCCCAGCATTTT. Translated: CASSQDLEQPQHF.

The chain recombines TRBV9 with TRBJ1-3; the D is unclear. The V end lost 4 bases, the J end lost 8 bases, and 10 bases lay between the germline ends. Germline loops: CDR1 SGDLS, CDR2 YYNGEE. The CDR3 length is 12 residues. The CDR3 is CASSPPGDTIYF. The CDR3 DNA follows: TGTGCCAGCAGCCCGCCCGGGGACACCATATATTTT.

This clonotype was seen ten or more times. The rearrangement joins TRBV28 to TRBJ1-2; D is ambiguous. The CDR3 sequence is 14 residues long. CDR1 is MDHEN and CDR2 is SYDVKM in the germline V gene. V was clipped by 3 bases and J by 4 bases, with 12 bases between them. CDR3 region: CASSFPAWGYGYTF. For the CDR3, the DNA is TGTGCCAGCAGTTTTCCGGCATGGGGCTATGGCTACACCTTC.

The sample holds many counts of this clonotype. This rearrangement joins TRBV13 to TRBJ1-3; D uncertain. Germline V lookup: CDR1 PRHDT, CDR2 FYEKMQ (reference sequence). V lost 0 bases, J lost 4 bases, and 10 bases lay in between. This CDR3 is built from 15 residues. DNA of the CDR3: TGTGCCAGCAGCTTAGGATGGCGGTCCGGAAACACCATATATTTT. Its protein is CASSLGWRSGNTIYF. The whole variable domain, remainder taken from reference TRBV13 and TRBJ1-3, is AAGVIQSPRHLIKEKRETATLKCYPIPRHDTVYWYQQGPGQDPQFLISFYEKMQSDKGSIPDRFSAQQFSDYHSELNMSSLELGDSALYFCASSLGWRSGNTIYFGEGSWLTVV.

The table lists this clonotype with many counts. The rearrangement joins TRBV29-1 to TRBJ1-4; D is perhaps TRBD1 (5 bases). Per germline, CDR1 SQVTM and CDR2 ANQGSEA. V lost 4 bases, J lost 10 bases, and 10 bases lay in between. This CDR3 has 11 amino acids. DNA of the CDR3: TGCAGCGTTGGGGACTCGGGAAAACTGTTTTTT. This sequence encodes CSVGDSGKLFF.

On this clonotype itself: A much larger clone lies one base from this, so it may be a read error. V usage is TRBV7-6 and J usage is TRBJ2-5, with a tentative D call TRBD1 (6 bases). The CDR3 totals 14 residues. From germline, CDR1 is SGHVS and CDR2 FNYEAQ. Trimming pared 3 bases from V and 2 bases from J, leaving 10 bases between. The CDR3 DNA sequence: TGTGCCAGCAGCTTGGGGGCACAACAAGAGACCCAGTACTTC. Translation: CASSLGAQQETQYF.

This clonotype was observed at least ten times. The chain links TRBV28 to TRBJ2-1, with 12 nucleotides matching TRBD2. Germline CDR1 and CDR2: MDHEN and SYDVKM. V gave up 2 bases and J gave up 8 bases; unmatched junction bases: 13. This CDR3 region has 18 residues. CDR3 residues: CASSLTPPGTSGFHEQFF. CDR3 sequence (DNA): TGTGCCAGCAGTTTAACACCACCGGGGACTAGCGGGTTCCATGAGCAGTTCTTC.

This clonotype was counted only a few times. The chain recombines TRBV28 with TRBJ1-4, with TRBD1 identical over 9 bases. With 3 bases clipped from V and 8 bases from J, the junction kept 4 bases outside the gene matches. CDR1 is MDHEN, CDR2 SYDVKM, per germline. The CDR3 covers 14 residues. The CDR3 DNA follows: TGTGCCAGCAGTTTTCGACAGGGGGGGGAAAAACTGTTTTTT. Translating gives CASSFRQGGEKLFF.

This clonotype was seen at least ten times. V and J are TRBV11-3 and TRBJ1-1; a possible D gene is TRBD1 (5 bases). V was shortened by 4 bases and J by 5 bases, with 8 bases between the two germline ends. Per germline, CDR1 SGHNT and CDR2 YENEEA. CDR3 length: 12 amino acids. CDR3 loop: CASSSGGTEAFF. The CDR3 region has the DNA TGTGCCAGCAGCTCCGGGGGGACTGAAGCTTTCTTT.

This clonotype was seen more than once but under ten times. V and J are TRBV7-2 and TRBJ1-6, with D hard to call. V was pared by 3 bases and J by 5 bases, with 8 bases between. The CDR3 loop spans 14 amino acids. Germline CDR1 is SGHTA and CDR2 is FQGNSA. CDR3 region: CASSLIGNNSPLHF. In DNA, the CDR3 is TGTGCCAGCAGCTTGATTGGAAATAATTCACCCCTCCACTTT. The entire variable domain, with the rest obtained from reference TRBV7-2 and TRBJ1-6, is as follows: GAGVSQSPSNKVTEKGKDVELRCDPISGHTALYWYRQSLGQGLEFLIYFQGNSAPDKSGLPSDRFSAERTGGSVSTLTIQRTQQEDSAVYLCASSLIGNNSPLHFGNGTRLTVT.

This clonotype was found a few times. The CDR3 here is CACHRGQNTEAFF. Written as DNA, the CDR3 is TGTGCCTGTCACAGGGGGCAGAACACTGAAGCTTTCTTT. The chain combines TRBV30 with TRBJ1-1, with 9 bases identical to TRBD1. V was pared by 6 bases and J by 1 base, with 3 bases of the junction left unmatched. This CDR3 comprises 13 residues. Germline CDR1 and CDR2: GTSNPN and SVGIG (reference sequence). The full variable domain, its missing parts supplied by reference TRBV30 and TRBJ1-1, is SQTIHQWPATLVQPVGSPLSLECTVEGTSNPNLYWYRQAAGRGLQLLFYSVGIGQISSEVPQNLSASRPQDRQFILSSKKLLLSDSGFYLCACHRGQNTEAFFGQGTRLTVV.

This clonotype came up a few times. The V call is TRBV7-3, the J call TRBJ2-4; D not resolved. Looked up from germline, CDR1 is SGHTA and CDR2 is FQGTGA. The CDR3 contains 19 residues. Deletions cut 5 bases from V and 0 bases from J, with 23 bases between. CDR3 sequence reads: CASSPRRDIERLAKNIQYF. CDR3 nucleotide sequence: TGTGCCAGCAGCCCCCGTCGAGACATAGAACGACTAGCCAAAAACATTCAGTACTTC.

V is TRBV2 and J is TRBJ1-6, with a weak D call TRBD1 (5 bases). CDR1 is SNHLY and CDR2 is FYNNEI in the germline V gene. Trimming shortened V by 5 bases and J by 5 bases, and 10 bases separated the two germline ends. The CDR3 extends over 14 amino acids. The CDR3 spells CASSRGRDNSPLHF. DNA for the CDR3: TGTGCCAGCAGTAGGGGCCGTGATAATTCACCCCTCCACTTT. The entire variable domain, with the rest obtained from reference TRBV2 and TRBJ1-6, is as follows: EPEVTQTPSHQVTQMGQEVILRCVPISNHLYFYWYRQILGQKVEFLVSFYNNEISEKSEIFDDQFSVERPDGSNFTLKIRSTKLEDSAMYFCASSRGRDNSPLHFGNGTRLTVT.

The gene calls are TRBV30 and TRBJ2-2; D ambiguous. The CDR3 totals 15 residues. Germline assignment: CDR1 GTSNPN and CDR2 SVGIG (reference sequence). Trimming took off 4 bases at V and 0 bases at J, with 12 bases between the two ends. In DNA form, the CDR3 reads TGTGCCTGGAATTTTGGTTCCGCGAACACCGGGGAGCTGTTTTTT. Translated: CAWNFGSANTGELFF.

This clonotype was observed a few times. The chain links TRBV7-9 to TRBJ1-2, with 12 bases that match TRBD1. J was trimmed by 5 bases and V by 4 bases; bases with no gene match: 5. Germline assignment: CDR1 SEHNR and CDR2 FQNEAQ (reference sequence). This CDR3 spans 15 amino acids. The CDR3 spells CASSSRDRGPYGYTF. The CDR3 DNA sequence: TGTGCCAGCAGCTCGAGGGACAGGGGGCCATATGGCTACACCTTC.

The J gene is TRBJ2-3, the V gene TRBV25-1; no firm D call. The CDR3 is 17 residues long. Germline loops: CDR1 MGHDK, CDR2 SYGVNS. V gave up 6 bases and J gave up 2 bases, with 21 bases separating them. CDR3 loop: CASRAPERQSFTDTQYF. DNA for the CDR3: TGTGCCAGCAGGGCCCCCGAGAGGCAGAGCTTCACAGATACGCAGTATTTT. The full variable domain, its missing parts supplied by reference TRBV25-1 and TRBJ2-3, is EADIYQTPRYLVIGTGKKITLECSQTMGHDKMYWYQQDPGMELHLIHYSYGVNSTEKGDLSSESTVSRIRTEHFPLTLESARPSHTSQYLCASRAPERQSFTDTQYFGPGTRLTVL.

This clonotype was detected ten times or more. The chain combines TRBV5-1 with TRBJ2-1; D is unresolved. The germline V gene has CDR1 SGHRS and CDR2 YFSETQ. V lost 0 bases, J lost 5 bases, and 6 bases lay in between. The CDR3 consists of 13 residues. The CDR3 bases are TGCGCCAGCAGCTTGGCATTAGACAATGAGCAGTTCTTC. It yields the protein CASSLALDNEQFF.

This clonotype was seen ten or more times. The V gene is TRBV20-1, the J gene TRBJ2-3, with 8 bases matching TRBD2. After removal of 7 bases from V and 4 bases from J, the junction contained 7 bases not matched to a gene. The CDR3 extends over 13 amino acids. Germline V CDR1 and CDR2: DFQATT, SNEGSKA (reference sequence). Here the CDR3 reads CSVRAGAADTQYF. For the CDR3, the DNA is TGCAGTGTAAGAGCGGGAGCTGCAGATACGCAGTATTTT.

The V and J genes are TRBV28 and TRBJ2-1, with 7 bases fitting TRBD2. Germline CDR1 is MDHEN and CDR2 is SYDVKM. The CDR3 runs 14 residues. Trimming took 6 bases from V and 2 from J; bases not matched to a gene: 4. Written as DNA, the CDR3 is TGTGCCAGCAGATACCTAGCGGCCTACAATGAGCAGTTCTTC. Protein product: CASRYLAAYNEQFF.

This clonotype was picked up many times. The chain has TRBV5-4 and TRBJ1-4; unclear D gene. The germline CDR1 and CDR2 sequences are SGHNT and YYREEE (reference sequence). V lost 4 bases, J lost 6 bases, and 13 bases lay in between. The CDR3 covers 14 residues. This chain's CDR3 is CASSPAPPDEKLFF. The DNA of the CDR3 is TGTGCCAGCAGCCCGGCCCCGCCGGATGAAAAACTGTTTTTT.

The rearrangement uses TRBV7-2 and TRBJ2-1; no clear D. Trimming stripped 1 base from V and 10 bases from J, with 5 bases between. This CDR3 has 11 residues. From germline, CDR1 is SGHTA and CDR2 FQGNSA. CDR3 DNA sequence: TGTGCCAGCAGCTTAGTCAGGGAGCAGTTCTTC. This gives the protein CASSLVREQFF. Using reference TRBV7-2 and TRBJ2-1 for the parts outside the CDR3, the full variable domain is GAGVSQSPSNKVTEKGKDVELRCDPISGHTALYWYRQSLGQGLEFLIYFQGNSAPDKSGLPSDRFSAERTGGSVSTLTIQRTQQEDSAVYLCASSLVREQFFGPGTRLTVL.

CDR3 residues: CASSPDPGSSYNEQFF. CDR3 coding DNA: TGTGCCAGCTCACCCGACCCAGGCAGCTCCTACAATGAGCAGTTCTTC. The J gene is TRBJ2-1, the V gene TRBV18, with D unclear. V was trimmed by 3 bases and J by 0 bases, leaving 12 bases between them. The CDR3 is made up of 16 amino acids. In germline, CDR1 is KGHSH, CDR2 LQKENI.

The gene calls are TRBV2 and TRBJ1-2; TRBD1 agrees at 7 bases. The CDR3 loop spans 16 amino acids. Germline V gene sequence: CDR1 SNHLY, CDR2 FYNNEI. V trimming: 5 bases; J trimming: 4 bases; junction bases outside the gene matches: 13. In nucleotides, the CDR3 is TGTGCCAGCAGTCCTTCCGGGACAGACACTGTCTATGGCTACACCTTC. Its protein product is CASSPSGTDTVYGYTF.